The entry below describes one T cell receptor (beta chain). Antigen: not known. This CDR3 region has 18 residues. V was pared by 3 bases and J by 7 bases, with 25 bases between. Looked up from germline, CDR1 is LNHNV and CDR2 is YYDKDF (reference sequence). The study used a library that attached unique molecular identifiers to individual cDNA molecules. In the authors' workflow: TCR counts had a median of 95,638 per sample and spanned 23,224 to 690,600. Each CDR3 protein is one row after TCRdb ran MiXCR on the RACE reads. TCRdb, rather than the study authors, made the V and J calls. Altogether 44,000 or so distinct CDR3 sequences are present, 3% to 4.5% being singletons, with the ten largest covering around 5%. The time point: healthy volunteer bleed at 6 weeks. Total RNA extraction was carried out from unfractionated whole blood. The sample is drawn from a study of human T cells and chemical hapten exposure. Background on the study: TCR yields differed between samples (mainly from small differences in pooled library volume). General observations from the study: TCRs exceeding a frequency of 1 in 1000 stayed unchanged under DPC sensitization.

The origin of this receptor is a human donor in good health. Some clones in this sample may be carry-over from other donors' samples. Sequences were obtained from whole blood. This rearrangement joins TRBV15 to TRBJ1-5, with a possible D match to TRBD1 (5 bases). CDR3 DNA sequence: TGTGCCACCAGCAGTTTAGCCCCGGGAGGCAGGGCAAGGCAGCCCCAGCATTTT. Amino acids: CATSSLAPGGRARQPQHF.